Listed below are T cell receptor beta chains from one sample, sequenced in a study of OX40 agonist ivuxolimab in advanced cancers. Method: immunoSEQ multiplex PCR; TCRdb's copy keeps in-frame clones and lacks some. The sample has just over 90,000 clones; more than 85% are singletons. The source material was CD4+ or CD8+ T cells sorted from blood, sampled in a trial of the OX40 agonist ivuxolimab. Receptor source: an adult with an advanced solid tumor such as melanoma, head and neck, liver or kidney cancer. Both conserved end residues are part of each CDR3. D genes are given only for firm matches. Size values are once, few and many counts, or a class for expanded clones, and some rows have none.

D gene,J gene,V gene,clone size,CDR3 protein,CDR3 DNA
TRBD1,TRBJ2-7,TRBV10-1,.,CASSEYRTGNGGYEQYF,TGCGCCAGCAGTGAGTACCGGACAGGGAACGGGGGATACGAGCAGTACTTC
TRBD2,TRBJ2-2,TRBV4-3,.,CASSQESLAVTGELFF,TGCGCCAGCAGCCAAGAATCACTAGCGGTCACCGGGGAGCTGTTTTTT
.,TRBJ2-7,TRBV30,.,CAWDPGSSYEQYF,TGTGCCTGGGATCCGGGGTCCTCCTACGAGCAGTACTTC
.,TRBJ2-2,TRBV7-3,.,CASGLWAGHGELFF,TGTGCCAGCGGTCTATGGGCAGGGCACGGGGAGCTGTTTTTT
.,TRBJ1-3,TRBV9,once,CASSSTGTGNTIYF,TGTGCCAGCAGTTCAACAGGGACTGGAAACACCATATATTTT
.,TRBJ1-2,TRBV5-4,.,CASSSVGGYTF,TGTGCCAGCAGCTCAGTGGGGGGCTACACCTTC
TRBD1,TRBJ1-1,TRBV30,.,CAWDRVWATEAFF,TGTGCCTGGGACAGGGTGTGGGCCACTGAAGCTTTCTTT
TRBD1,TRBJ2-7,TRBV7-9,.,CASSSTYLTGTGHYEQYF,TGTGCCAGCAGCTCCACCTATCTGACCGGGACAGGCCATTACGAGCAGTACTTC
.,TRBJ2-7,TRBV28,.,CASSPLRVVDEQYF,TGTGCCAGCAGTCCCCTAAGGGTAGTGGACGAGCAGTACTTC
.,TRBJ2-7,TRBV7-9,.,CASSLEHTPYEQYF,TGTGCCAGCAGCTTAGAGCACACCCCATACGAGCAGTACTTC
TRBD1,TRBJ2-7,TRBV11-2,.,CASTTGDSSYEQYF,TGTGCCAGCACAACCGGGGACAGCTCCTACGAGCAGTACTTC
.,TRBJ2-1,TRBV4-1,.,CASSPSVGRSYNEQFF,TGCGCCAGCAGCCCTTCGGTGGGCAGGTCCTACAATGAGCAGTTCTTC
TRBD1,TRBJ1-1,TRBV7-6,.,CASSSRQGVDTEAFF,TGTGCCAGCAGCTCGAGACAGGGGGTTGACACTGAAGCTTTCTTT
.,TRBJ1-2,TRBV19,once,CASGGPLGGYTF,TGTGCCAGTGGAGGACCCTTGGGAGGCTACACCTTC
TRBD1,TRBJ2-1,TRBV19,.,CASSKWTGASRNEQFF,TGTGCCAGTAGTAAGTGGACAGGGGCCTCTAGGAATGAGCAGTTCTTC
TRBD1,TRBJ2-7,TRBV19,once,CASSIGTGSYEQYF,TGTGCCAGTAGTATTGGGACAGGGTCATACGAGCAGTACTTC
.,TRBJ2-1,TRBV19,.,CASSIDPRNEQFF,TGTGCCAGTAGTATAGATCCGAGGAATGAGCAGTTCTTC
TRBD1,TRBJ2-7,TRBV5-6,.,CASSMTGPSGKQYF,TGTGCCAGCAGCATGACAGGGCCGTCTGGAAAACAGTACTTC
TRBD2,TRBJ2-7,TRBV4-2,.,CASSLTGGEEQYF,TGTGCCAGCAGCCTAACGGGGGGGGAGGAGCAGTACTTC
TRBD2,TRBJ2-7,TRBV19,.,CASSAGLAGYEQYF,TGTGCCAGTAGTGCGGGGCTAGCGGGTTACGAGCAGTACTTC
.,TRBJ1-5,TRBV10-3,.,CAISEAGFNQPQHF,TGTGCCATCAGTGAGGCCGGGTTCAATCAGCCCCAGCATTTT
.,TRBJ2-3,TRBV9,.,CASSVGSIDTQYF,TGTGCCAGCAGCGTAGGGTCCATCGATACGCAGTATTTT
.,TRBJ1-2,TRBV5-1,.,CASGGGRGYTF,TGCGCCTCTGGCGGAGGGCGAGGCTACACCTTC
.,TRBJ2-2,TRBV29-1,.,CSVPRDHGELFF,TGCAGCGTTCCCCGGGATCACGGGGAGCTGTTTTTT
TRBD2,TRBJ2-3,TRBV28,once,CATKIDPGLAGGTIYLTDTQYF,TGTGCCACTAAAATCGACCCGGGACTAGCGGGGGGAACTATTTATCTCACAGATACGCAGTATTTT
.,TRBJ2-7,TRBV5-1,.,CASSSSSGYEQYF,TGCGCCAGCAGCTCAAGCTCCGGCTACGAGCAGTACTTC
TRBD1,TRBJ2-7,TRBV9,.,CASSITDRGVGEQYF,TGTGCCAGCAGCATAACTGACAGGGGAGTTGGCGAGCAGTACTTC
TRBD1,TRBJ1-1,TRBV5-1,.,CASSLRGGRRTGDTEAFF,TGCGCCAGCAGCCTGAGGGGTGGTCGCCGGACAGGGGACACTGAAGCTTTCTTT
TRBD2,TRBJ2-7,TRBV2,.,CASSVTSGPSYEQYF,TGTGCCAGCAGTGTGACTAGCGGGCCCTCCTACGAGCAGTACTTC
.,TRBJ1-2,TRBV5-6,.,CASSLGQGVYGYTF,TGTGCCAGCAGCTTGGGCCAGGGCGTCTATGGCTACACCTTC
TRBD1,TRBJ1-4,TRBV5-6,.,CASRQGNEKLFF,TGTGCCAGCAGACAGGGGAATGAAAAACTGTTTTTT
.,TRBJ1-1,TRBV28,few,CASLSRGLTEAFF,TGTGCCAGTTTATCGCGGGGTTTGACTGAAGCTTTCTTT
TRBD1,TRBJ2-2,TRBV7-6,.,CASSDRVNTGELFF,TGTGCCAGCAGCGACAGGGTTAACACCGGGGAGCTGTTTTTT
TRBD1,TRBJ2-3,TRBV27,.,CASSERQGGITDTQYF,TGTGCCAGCAGTGAAAGACAGGGGGGTATCACAGATACGCAGTATTTT
.,TRBJ2-7,TRBV27,.,CASSPGLAYEQYF,TGTGCCAGCAGTCCCGGATTAGCCTACGAGCAGTACTTC
.,TRBJ1-1,TRBV5-4,.,CASSLRNTEAFF,TGTGCCAGCAGCTTAAGGAACACTGAAGCTTTCTTT
.,TRBJ1-6,TRBV14,.,CASSPNRVLTYNSPLHF,TGTGCCAGCAGCCCTAACAGGGTATTAACCTATAATTCACCCCTCCACTTT
TRBD1,TRBJ1-1,TRBV4-2,.,CASRPGTGLRVNTEAFF,TGTGCCAGCAGACCCGGGACAGGGCTAAGGGTGAACACTGAAGCTTTCTTT
.,TRBJ2-7,TRBV27,.,CASSFGADYEQYF,TGTGCCAGCAGTTTCGGGGCTGACTACGAGCAGTACTTC
.,TRBJ2-7,TRBV29-1,.,CSVEGGGSSYEQYF,TGCAGCGTTGAGGGAGGGGGCAGCTCCTACGAGCAGTACTTC
.,TRBJ1-1,TRBV29-1,.,CSAELQALNTEAFF,TGCAGCGCTGAATTGCAGGCGCTGAACACTGAAGCTTTCTTT
TRBD2,TRBJ2-5,TRBV2,.,CACETGLEETQYF,TGTGCCTGTGAGACGGGACTAGAAGAGACCCAGTACTTC
.,TRBJ1-5,TRBV30,.,CAWSVGLSNQPQHF,TGTGCCTGGAGTGTTGGCCTTAGCAATCAGCCCCAGCATTTT
.,TRBJ2-7,TRBV1,.,CTSSLLGLAGTPQNYEQYF,TGCACCAGCAGCCTCTTAGGACTAGCGGGAACCCCTCAAAATTACGAGCAGTACTTC
TRBD1,TRBJ1-1,TRBV6-6,.,CASIGTGGTEAFF,TGTGCCAGCATTGGGACAGGGGGCACTGAAGCTTTCTTT
TRBD1,TRBJ1-1,TRBV11-3,.,CASSSTGYLEAFF,TGTGCCAGCAGCTCGACAGGGTATCTTGAAGCTTTCTTT